This TCR beta chain was obtained from a study of post-analysis software for immune sequencing data. Study-wide results and limits: Batch-matched samples strongly co-clustered by F measure. Patients used about 5 TRBV segments, including TRBV5-6, TRBV5-1 and TRBV20-1, more often than controls.

There are a few counts of this clonotype. Antigen specificity is unknown. Libraries were made from TCR beta cDNA, and they carried unique molecular identifiers. In TCRdb, the PCR reads were re-called with MiXCR into one record per CDR3 protein. The repertoire includes fewer than 850,000 distinct CDR3 sequences, roughly 29% of them detected once, and roughly 0.54% sits in the top ten. This CDR3 spans 15 amino acids. Unmatched junction bases numbered 9, after V lost 3 bases and J lost 7 bases. CDR1 is KGHSH and CDR2 is LQKENI in the germline V gene. Sequencing was carried out using blood. The sequence was obtained from a girl between 10 and 17 years old with multiple sclerosis. The V gene is TRBV18, the J gene TRBJ2-1; TRBD2 agrees at 7 bases. CDR3 sequence: CASSPLTGLRNEQFF. As DNA, the CDR3 is TGTGCCAGCTCACCGCTAACGGGACTAAGAAATGAGCAGTTCTTC.